Listed below are T cell receptor beta chains from one sample, sequenced in a study of PD-1 blockade in classical Hodgkin lymphoma. TCRdb's copy holds only in-frame clones and misses some; the assay was immunoSEQ multiplex PCR. Of more than 90,000 clones in the sample, 75% to 85% were seen once. Sequences were derived from peripheral blood mononuclear cells (PBMCs), sampled before the second cycle of nivolumab. Source of these receptors: a human donor with classical Hodgkin lymphoma. Both conserved end residues are part of each CDR3. The order of the fields is J gene, clone size, D gene, V gene, CDR3 protein, CDR3 DNA. D genes are given only for firm matches. Clone size is stated in some rows and not others, as once, few, many or a class when expanded.

J gene: TRBJ1-1
clone size: -
D gene: -
V gene: TRBV11-2
CDR3 protein: CASSFRGNTEAFF
CDR3 DNA: TGTGCCAGCAGCTTCCGCGGCAACACTGAAGCTTTCTTT

J gene: TRBJ1-2
clone size: -
D gene: -
V gene: TRBV2
CDR3 protein: CASSESASYGYTF
CDR3 DNA: TGTGCCAGCAGTGAATCGGCATCATATGGCTACACCTTC

J gene: TRBJ2-1
clone size: -
D gene: TRBD1
V gene: TRBV6-1
CDR3 protein: CASSEPGGPDNEQFF
CDR3 DNA: TGTGCCAGCAGTGAGCCAGGGGGCCCGGACAATGAGCAGTTCTTC

J gene: TRBJ1-1
clone size: few
D gene: -
V gene: TRBV6-1
CDR3 protein: CASSENVDSSNTEAFF
CDR3 DNA: TGTGCCAGCAGTGAAAACGTGGACAGTTCTAACACTGAAGCTTTCTTT

J gene: TRBJ2-5
clone size: -
D gene: -
V gene: TRBV2
CDR3 protein: CASKPGAAGTQYF
CDR3 DNA: TGTGCCAGCAAGCCGGGGGCGGCGGGGACCCAGTACTTC

J gene: TRBJ2-5
clone size: -
D gene: -
V gene: TRBV30
CDR3 protein: CAWTTGGSQETQYF
CDR3 DNA: TGTGCCTGGACGACCGGAGGCAGTCAAGAGACCCAGTACTTC

J gene: TRBJ1-1
clone size: -
D gene: -
V gene: TRBV7-2
CDR3 protein: CASSPGPHTEAFF
CDR3 DNA: TGTGCCAGCAGTCCCGGGCCCCACACTGAAGCTTTCTTT

J gene: TRBJ2-1
clone size: few
D gene: -
V gene: TRBV7-6
CDR3 protein: CASSPYGAARTYNEQFF
CDR3 DNA: TGTGCCAGCAGCCCCTACGGGGCAGCCAGAACCTACAATGAGCAGTTCTTC

J gene: TRBJ2-5
clone size: -
D gene: TRBD1
V gene: TRBV29-1
CDR3 protein: CSVRTGQETQYF
CDR3 DNA: TGCAGCGTGCGGACAGGGCAAGAGACCCAGTACTTC

J gene: TRBJ1-1
clone size: -
D gene: TRBD1
V gene: TRBV28
CDR3 protein: CASRTPGGSTEAFF
CDR3 DNA: TGTGCCAGCAGGACACCAGGGGGTAGCACTGAAGCTTTCTTT

J gene: TRBJ2-1
clone size: -
D gene: TRBD2
V gene: TRBV6-1
CDR3 protein: CASRGLAGVREFF
CDR3 DNA: TGTGCCAGCAGGGGGCTAGCGGGAGTAAGGGAGTTCTTC

J gene: TRBJ2-6
clone size: -
D gene: -
V gene: TRBV19
CDR3 protein: CASSIGSSGANVLTF
CDR3 DNA: TGTGCCAGTAGTATAGGTAGCTCTGGGGCCAACGTCCTGACTTTC

J gene: TRBJ2-5
clone size: -
D gene: -
V gene: TRBV7-3
CDR3 protein: CASSLNARTQETQYF
CDR3 DNA: TGTGCCAGCAGCTTAAATGCCAGGACCCAAGAGACCCAGTACTTC

J gene: TRBJ2-1
clone size: -
D gene: TRBD2
V gene: TRBV7-2
CDR3 protein: CASSPGLAGVGEQFF
CDR3 DNA: TGTGCCAGCAGCCCCGGACTAGCGGGAGTAGGCGAGCAGTTCTTC

J gene: TRBJ2-7
clone size: -
D gene: -
V gene: TRBV5-6
CDR3 protein: CASSQSSPSGRPYEQYF
CDR3 DNA: TGTGCCAGCAGCCAAAGTAGTCCTAGTGGGAGACCTTACGAGCAGTACTTC

J gene: TRBJ2-3
clone size: -
D gene: TRBD2
V gene: TRBV2
CDR3 protein: CASSAGGTSGNTQYF
CDR3 DNA: TGTGCCAGCAGTGCGGGGGGGACTAGCGGGAATACGCAGTATTTT

J gene: TRBJ2-5
clone size: -
D gene: TRBD1
V gene: TRBV28
CDR3 protein: CASTPGTGGQETQYF
CDR3 DNA: TGTGCCAGCACCCCCGGGACAGGGGGCCAAGAGACCCAGTACTTC

J gene: TRBJ2-3
clone size: -
D gene: -
V gene: TRBV20-1
CDR3 protein: CSITGTDTQYF
CDR3 DNA: TGCAGCATTACAGGGACAGATACGCAGTATTTT

J gene: TRBJ2-5
clone size: once
D gene: TRBD1
V gene: TRBV9
CDR3 protein: CASSDRAGGWETQYF
CDR3 DNA: TGTGCCAGCAGCGACCGGGCAGGGGGTTGGGAGACCCAGTACTTC

J gene: TRBJ1-4
clone size: -
D gene: -
V gene: TRBV5-6
CDR3 protein: CASGNRATNEKLFF
CDR3 DNA: TGTGCCAGCGGCAACAGGGCCACTAATGAAAAACTGTTTTTT

J gene: TRBJ2-2
clone size: -
D gene: -
V gene: TRBV14
CDR3 protein: CASSQVIGGELFF
CDR3 DNA: TGTGCCAGCAGCCAAGTAATAGGCGGGGAGCTGTTTTTT

J gene: TRBJ2-7
clone size: -
D gene: TRBD1
V gene: TRBV18
CDR3 protein: CASSLNSPGQGTFEQYF
CDR3 DNA: TGTGCCAGCTCACTAAATTCCCCGGGACAGGGGACTTTCGAGCAGTACTTC

J gene: TRBJ1-1
clone size: few
D gene: -
V gene: TRBV18
CDR3 protein: CASSPMANTEAFF
CDR3 DNA: TGTGCCAGCTCACCAATGGCCAACACTGAAGCTTTCTTT

J gene: TRBJ1-5
clone size: few
D gene: -
V gene: TRBV19
CDR3 protein: CASGPEGKGGNQPQHF
CDR3 DNA: TGTGCCAGTGGTCCTGAGGGAAAGGGGGGCAATCAGCCCCAGCATTTT

J gene: TRBJ1-2
clone size: -
D gene: -
V gene: TRBV5-6
CDR3 protein: CASSLFGGYTF
CDR3 DNA: TGTGCCAGCAGCTTGTTCGGTGGCTACACCTTC

J gene: TRBJ1-3
clone size: -
D gene: TRBD1
V gene: TRBV5-1
CDR3 protein: CASSPGTGGHTIYF
CDR3 DNA: TGCGCCAGCAGCCCGGGGACAGGGGGACACACCATATATTTT

J gene: TRBJ1-2
clone size: -
D gene: TRBD1
V gene: TRBV6-1
CDR3 protein: CASSESDRVVYTF
CDR3 DNA: TGTGCCAGCAGTGAATCTGACAGGGTAGTCTACACCTTC